Listed here are 28 T cell receptor beta chains from one sample, sequenced in a study of PD-L1 blockade in urothelial cancer. Profiled with immunoSEQ multiplex PCR; TCRdb holds only in-frame clones, not every one. This sample yields tens of thousands of clones, of which around nine tenths are seen a single time; roughly 14% belongs to the top ten. The time point denotes: pretreatment peripheral blood. Sequencing was performed on PBMCs, taken around atezolizumab (anti-PD-L1) treatment. These receptors were obtained from a woman aged 55-75 years with urothelial cancer.

V usage is TRBV27 and J usage is TRBJ2-3; a possible D gene is TRBD2 (6 bases). Trimming stripped 0 bases from V and 4 bases from J, with 11 bases between. The CDR3 extends over 15 amino acids. From germline, CDR1 is MNHEY and CDR2 SMNVEV (reference sequence). As DNA, the CDR3 is TGTGCCAGCAGTTTATCAGGAGGGCCCCCAGATACGCAGTATTTT. It specifies CASSLSGGPPDTQYF.

The genes are TRBV7-9 and TRBJ1-1, with 7 bases that match TRBD1. This CDR3 has 14 amino acids. Looked up from germline, CDR1 is SEHNR and CDR2 is FQNEAQ (reference sequence). J lost 3 bases, V lost 5 bases, and 6 bases had no gene match. The CDR3 DNA follows: TGTGCCAGCAGCCCCTCGGGACAGTACACTGAAGCTTTCTTT. Translated, it gives CASSPSGQYTEAFF.

The chain carries TRBV15 and TRBJ2-1; D may be TRBD1 (6 bases). CDR1 LNHNV and CDR2 YYDKDF come from the germline V gene (reference sequence). The CDR3 is 14 residues long. V shed 8 bases and J shed 1 base, with 12 bases lying between them. The CDR3 bases are TGTGCCACCTTAGAACAGGGATCCTACAATGAGCAGTTCTTC. This codes for CATLEQGSYNEQFF. Complete variable domain (other parts from reference TRBV15 and TRBJ2-1): DAMVIQNPRYQVTQFGKPVTLSCSQTLNHNVMYWYQQKSSQAPKLLFHYYDKDFNNEADTPDNFQSRRPNTSFCFLDIRSPGLGDTAMYLCATLEQGSYNEQFFGPGTRLTVL.

This chain links TRBV18 with TRBJ2-7; 8 bases agree with TRBD1. V lost 1 base, J lost 5 bases, and 7 bases stayed unmatched. CDR1 is KGHSH and CDR2 is LQKENI in the germline V gene. This CDR3 region has 15 residues. The CDR3 nucleotides read TGTGCCAGCTCACCACGGACAGGGCAAGCGGACGAGCAGTACTTC. Protein sequence: CASSPRTGQADEQYF.

The chain employs TRBV6-5 and TRBJ2-3; D is perhaps TRBD1 (5 bases). The V gene lost 6 bases and the J gene lost 2 bases, with 15 bases spanning the gap. Germline V CDR1 and CDR2: MNHEY, SVGAGI. This CDR3 comprises 15 residues. This CDR3 reads CASSADSTPTDTQYF. CDR3 DNA sequence: TGTGCCAGCAGCGCAGACAGTACCCCCACAGATACGCAGTATTTT.

The J gene is TRBJ1-6, the V gene TRBV5-1; D is perhaps TRBD1 (6 bases). Per germline, CDR1 SGHRS and CDR2 YFSETQ. The CDR3 has 16 residues. V was shortened by 5 bases and J by 7 bases, with 19 bases between the two germline ends. DNA for the CDR3: TGCGCCAGCAGTCTAATTTTTGGGGGCATAAATTCACCCCTCCACTTT. This translates into CASSLIFGGINSPLHF.

The CDR3 protein is CASRKTGGNEKLFF. Written as DNA, the CDR3 is TGTGCCAGCAGAAAGACAGGGGGTAATGAAAAACTGTTTTTT. This sequence joins TRBV28 and TRBJ1-4; the match to TRBD1 covers 9 bases. The germline gives CDR1 MDHEN, CDR2 SYDVKM. The trim removed 6 bases at V and 4 bases at J, leaving 3 bases unmatched. This CDR3 has 14 amino acids.

This sequence joins TRBV4-1 and TRBJ2-7, with D maybe TRBD2 (6 bases). Germline loops: CDR1 MGHRA, CDR2 YSYEKL. Between the trimmed V and J ends, which lost 5 bases and 1 base, there was a span of 15 bases. The CDR3 contains 15 residues. CDR3 bases: TGCGCCAGCAGCTCCCAGTTGGGGGGATCCTACGAGCAGTACTTC. Translated, it gives CASSSQLGGSYEQYF.

This clone was seen a few times. This sequence joins TRBV14 and TRBJ2-7; no firm D call. Trimming pared 1 base from V and 6 bases from J, leaving 10 bases between. CDR1 SGHDN and CDR2 FVKESK come from the germline V gene. This CDR3 is built from 13 residues. The CDR3 protein is CASSQATFGEQYF. CDR3 nucleotides: TGTGCCAGCAGCCAAGCGACATTTGGCGAGCAGTACTTC.

The rearrangement links TRBV2 to TRBJ1-1; possibly TRBD1 for D (6 bases). Germline V CDR1 and CDR2: SNHLY, FYNNEI. V was cut by 7 bases and J by 4 bases, with 19 bases left in between. There are 15 residues in the CDR3. The CDR3 nucleotides read TGTGCCAGCAAGGGGGAAAGGCCGGGGGGCACTGAAGCTTTCTTT. The encoded protein is CASKGERPGGTEAFF. The full variable domain, with the rest looked up from reference TRBV2 and TRBJ1-1, is EPEVTQTPSHQVTQMGQEVILRCVPISNHLYFYWYRQILGQKVEFLVSFYNNEISEKSEIFDDQFSVERPDGSNFTLKIRSTKLEDSAMYFCASKGERPGGTEAFFGQGTRLTVV.

This clone was seen a few times. V usage is TRBV6-5 and J usage is TRBJ2-1; TRBD2 matches at 11 bases. Germline values: CDR1 MNHEY, CDR2 SVGAGI. Germline trimming cut 6 bases from V and 5 bases from J; bases unmatched to any gene: 6. This CDR3 contains 15 residues. The CDR3 DNA sequence: TGTGCCAGCAGAACTAGCGGGAGCACCCACAATGAGCAGTTCTTC. Translating gives CASRTSGSTHNEQFF.

The gene calls are TRBV7-2 and TRBJ2-5; 7 positions match TRBD1. The germline CDR1 and CDR2 sequences are SGHTA and FQGNSA. The CDR3 is 13 residues long. Losses at the gene ends were 2 bases for V and 5 bases for J; bases not matched to a gene: 2. CDR3 amino acids: CASSLRGLETQYF. DNA of the CDR3: TGTGCCAGCAGCTTAAGGGGGCTGGAGACCCAGTACTTC.

The V call is TRBV7-2, the J call TRBJ2-1; D is perhaps TRBD2 (6 bases). CDR1 is SGHTA, CDR2 FQGNSA, per germline. This CDR3 spans 13 amino acids. The germline V and J ends were trimmed by 2 bases and 10 bases, with 12 bases remaining between them. CDR3 sequence: CASSLISAGEQFF. The CDR3 DNA sequence: TGTGCCAGCAGCTTAATCTCGGCGGGAGAGCAGTTCTTC.

The CDR3 reads CASSFLGHPSWPQHF. For the CDR3, the DNA is TGTGCCAGCAGTTTCCTCGGACACCCGTCTTGGCCCCAGCATTTT. The V call is TRBV27, the J call TRBJ1-5; D is perhaps TRBD1 (5 bases). This CDR3 has 15 amino acids. V gave up 3 bases and J gave up 9 bases, with 18 bases separating them. CDR1 MNHEY and CDR2 SMNVEV come from the germline V gene (reference sequence).

This chain uses TRBV10-3 with TRBJ2-4, with 8 bases aligning to TRBD1. With V trimmed by 4 bases and J by 3 bases, 5 bases remained unmatched. The CDR3 contains 15 residues. Germline V lookup: CDR1 ENHRY, CDR2 SYGVKD. The DNA for the CDR3 is TGTGCCATCAGTGGCGGTACAGGGGGCAAAAACATTCAGTACTTC. Amino acid sequence: CAISGGTGGKNIQYF.

This chain uses TRBV5-6 with TRBJ2-7, with 8 bases lining up with TRBD1. The CDR3 is 15 residues long. V trimming: 2 bases; J trimming: 0 bases; junction bases outside the gene matches: 4. Germline V CDR1 and CDR2: SGHDT, YYEEEE. The CDR3 bases are TGTGCCAGCAGCTTCTCCGGGACAGGCTCCTACGAGCAGTACTTC. This translates into CASSFSGTGSYEQYF.

This chain joins TRBV7-2 and TRBJ1-1; 7 nucleotides line up with TRBD1. The CDR3 length is 14 residues. Trimming took 5 bases from V and 3 from J; bases not matched to a gene: 6. Germline CDR1 reads SGHTA; CDR2 reads FQGNSA. CDR3 nucleotides: TGTGCCAGCAGCCCGGACAGGAGGTACACTGAAGCTTTCTTT. It yields the protein CASSPDRRYTEAFF. Full variable domain (remainder filled in from reference TRBV7-2 and TRBJ1-1): GAGVSQSPSNKVTEKGKDVELRCDPISGHTALYWYRQSLGQGLEFLIYFQGNSAPDKSGLPSDRFSAERTGGSVSTLTIQRTQQEDSAVYLCASSPDRRYTEAFFGQGTRLTVV.

CDR3 amino acids: CATSRLKGGYTF. CDR3 nucleotides: TGTGCCACCAGCAGATTAAAGGGGGGCTACACCTTC. The chain couples TRBV15 to TRBJ1-2; perhaps TRBD1 as D (5 bases). Germline CDR1 is LNHNV and CDR2 is YYDKDF (reference sequence). Trimming removed 2 bases at V and 8 bases at J, with 9 bases between. The CDR3 is 12 amino acids.

The rearrangement links TRBV9 to TRBJ2-2, with 11 nucleotides matching TRBD1. The CDR3 consists of 15 residues. The V gene end was trimmed by 3 bases and the J gene end by 6 bases; junction bases not matched to a gene: 4. Germline CDR1 and CDR2: SGDLS and YYNGEE. Written as DNA, the CDR3 is TGTGCCAGCAGCGCCCGGACAGGGGGCCCCGGGGAGCTGTTTTTT. This encodes CASSARTGGPGELFF. Full variable domain (missing parts from reference TRBV9 and TRBJ2-2): DSGVTQTPKHLITATGQRVTLRCSPRSGDLSVYWYQQSLDQGLQFLIQYYNGEERAKGNILERFSAQQFPDLHSELNLSSLELGDSALYFCASSARTGGPGELFFGEGSRLTVL.

The chain links TRBV10-1 to TRBJ2-5; weak D call: TRBD2 (5 bases). The CDR3 contains 13 residues. The germline V and J ends were trimmed by 8 bases and 1 base, with 11 bases remaining between them. Germline CDR1 is WNHNN and CDR2 is SYGVQD (reference sequence). CDR3 nucleotides: TGCGCCAGCCCGAGGGAGAGCCAAGAGACCCAGTACTTC. This encodes CASPRESQETQYF.

The chain recombines TRBV19 with TRBJ1-2; TRBD1 matches at 8 bases. CDR3 length: 14 residues. The germline V gene encodes CDR1 LNHDA and CDR2 SQIVND (reference sequence). V was pared by 5 bases and J by 4 bases, with 6 bases of the junction left unmatched. The CDR3 region has the DNA TGTGCCAGTAGTCAACGGACAGGGAGCTATGGCTACACCTTC. Translating gives CASSQRTGSYGYTF.

This rearrangement joins TRBV5-4 to TRBJ2-6, with D possibly matching TRBD2 (7 bases). V was pared by 0 bases and J by 1 base, with 14 bases between. The CDR3 runs 18 residues. In germline, CDR1 is SGHNT, CDR2 YYREEE (reference sequence). CDR3 nucleotides: TGTGCCAGCAGCTTGGGGCTCGGGGGGACATCTGGGGCCAACGTCCTGACTTTC. This translates into CASSLGLGGTSGANVLTF.

The chain couples TRBV9 to TRBJ1-2; D gene ambiguous. Germline CDR1 reads SGDLS; CDR2 reads YYNGEE. V was cut by 4 bases and J by 6 bases, with 16 bases left in between. The CDR3 runs 14 residues. CDR3: CASSKGRLTNGYTF. CDR3 nucleotide sequence: TGTGCCAGCAGCAAAGGGAGGCTGACTAATGGCTACACCTTC.

This chain uses TRBV5-1 with TRBJ2-3; 11 bases line up with TRBD2. Trimming at V came to 4 bases and at J to 2 bases, leaving 15 bases not matched to a gene. Germline CDR1 reads SGHRS; CDR2 reads YFSETQ. CDR3 length: 19 amino acids. Written as DNA, the CDR3 is TGCGCCAGCAGCAGGGTAAGGGCGGGACTAGCGGTTGACACAGATACGCAGTATTTT. It specifies CASSRVRAGLAVDTDTQYF.

This sequence joins TRBV27 and TRBJ1-3, with TRBD1 matching over 11 bases. The CDR3 is 15 residues long. Trimming took 6 bases from V and 3 from J; bases not matched to a gene: 4. CDR1 is MNHEY, CDR2 SMNVEV, per germline (reference sequence). The CDR3 coding sequence is TGTGCCAGCAGCTGGACAGGGGGCTTTGGAAACACCATATATTTT. Amino acid sequence: CASSWTGGFGNTIYF.

The chain carries TRBV7-9 and TRBJ1-2; D might be TRBD1 (6 bases). Germline lookup yields CDR1 SEHNR and CDR2 FQNEAQ (reference sequence). The CDR3 loop spans 14 amino acids. The V end lost 5 bases, the J end lost 4 bases, and 14 bases lay between the germline ends. CDR3 nucleotides: TGTGCCAGCAGCCAACAGGGAGTTGGCTATGGCTACACCTTC. Translated, it gives CASSQQGVGYGYTF. Together with reference TRBV7-9 and TRBJ1-2, the CDR3 gives the full variable domain: DTGVSQNPRHKITKRGQNVTFRCDPISEHNRLYWYRQTLGQGPEFLTYFQNEAQLEKSRLLSDRFSAERPKGSFSTLEIQRTEQGDSAMYLCASSQQGVGYGYTFGSGTRLTVV.

J is TRBJ2-2 and V is TRBV14; TRBD2 agrees at 10 bases. This CDR3 contains 17 residues. J was trimmed by 3 bases and V by 6 bases; bases with no gene match: 10. CDR1 SGHDN and CDR2 FVKESK come from the germline V gene. CDR3 amino acids: CASRQVLAGEYTGELFF. Here the CDR3 DNA reads TGTGCCAGCAGGCAGGTGCTAGCGGGAGAATACACCGGGGAGCTGTTTTTT.

The rearrangement uses TRBV7-2 and TRBJ2-5; TRBD1 might be the D (6 bases). Trimming removed 5 bases at V and 5 bases at J, with 12 bases between. Germline V gene lookup returns CDR1 SGHTA and CDR2 FQGNSA. The CDR3 loop spans 13 amino acids. The CDR3 DNA reads TGTGCCAGCAGCCCGGAGAGGGGGGAGACCCAGTACTTC. This codes for CASSPERGETQYF.